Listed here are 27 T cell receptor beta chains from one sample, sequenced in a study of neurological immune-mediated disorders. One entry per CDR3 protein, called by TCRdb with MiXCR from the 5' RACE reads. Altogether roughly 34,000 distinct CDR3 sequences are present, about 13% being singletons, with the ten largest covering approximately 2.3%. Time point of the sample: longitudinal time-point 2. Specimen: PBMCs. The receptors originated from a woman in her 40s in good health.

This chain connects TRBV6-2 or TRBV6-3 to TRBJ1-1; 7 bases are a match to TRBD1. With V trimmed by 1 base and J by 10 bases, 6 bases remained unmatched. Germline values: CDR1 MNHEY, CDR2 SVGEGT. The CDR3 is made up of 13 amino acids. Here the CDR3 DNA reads TGTGCCAGCAGTTACTGGGCAGGGGGGCGAGCTTTCTTT. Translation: CASSYWAGGRAFF.

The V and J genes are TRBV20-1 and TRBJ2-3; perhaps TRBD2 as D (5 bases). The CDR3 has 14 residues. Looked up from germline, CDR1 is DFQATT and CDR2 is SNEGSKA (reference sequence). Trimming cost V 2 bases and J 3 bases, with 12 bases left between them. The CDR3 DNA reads TGCAGTGCTAGATCGGGGTCTGGGACAGATACGCAGTATTTT. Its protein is CSARSGSGTDTQYF.

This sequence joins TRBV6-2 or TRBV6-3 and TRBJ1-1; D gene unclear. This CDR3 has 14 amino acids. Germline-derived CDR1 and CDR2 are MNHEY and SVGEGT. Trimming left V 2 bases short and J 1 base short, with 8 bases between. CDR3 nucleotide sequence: TGTGCCAGCAGTTACCCGTTCGGGAACACTGAAGCTTTCTTT. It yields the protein CASSYPFGNTEAFF.

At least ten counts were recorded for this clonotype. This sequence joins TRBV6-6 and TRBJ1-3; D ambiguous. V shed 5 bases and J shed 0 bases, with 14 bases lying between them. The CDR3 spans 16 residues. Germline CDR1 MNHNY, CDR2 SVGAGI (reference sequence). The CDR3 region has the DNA TGTGCCAGCAGTCGCCTCGGAGTTCTCTCTGGAAACACCATATATTTT. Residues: CASSRLGVLSGNTIYF.

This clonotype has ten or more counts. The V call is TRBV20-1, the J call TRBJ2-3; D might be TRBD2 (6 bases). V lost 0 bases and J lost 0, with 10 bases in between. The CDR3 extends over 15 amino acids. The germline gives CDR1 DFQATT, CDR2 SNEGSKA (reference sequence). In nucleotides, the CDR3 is TGCAGTGCTAGAGATGGAGGGGAAAGCACAGATACGCAGTATTTT. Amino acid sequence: CSARDGGESTDTQYF.

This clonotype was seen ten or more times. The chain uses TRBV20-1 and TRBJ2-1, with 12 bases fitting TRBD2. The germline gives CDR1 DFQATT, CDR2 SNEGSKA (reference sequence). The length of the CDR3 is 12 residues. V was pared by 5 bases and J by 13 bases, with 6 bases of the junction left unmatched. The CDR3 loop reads CSAWTSGNHQFF. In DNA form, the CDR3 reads TGCAGTGCTTGGACTAGCGGGAACCATCAGTTCTTC.

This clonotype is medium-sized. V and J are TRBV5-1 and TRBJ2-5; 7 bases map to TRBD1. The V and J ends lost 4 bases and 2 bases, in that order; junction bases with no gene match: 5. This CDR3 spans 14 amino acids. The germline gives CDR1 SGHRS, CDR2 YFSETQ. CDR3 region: CASSPTGLQETQYF. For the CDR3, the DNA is TGCGCCAGCAGCCCGACAGGGTTGCAAGAGACCCAGTACTTC.

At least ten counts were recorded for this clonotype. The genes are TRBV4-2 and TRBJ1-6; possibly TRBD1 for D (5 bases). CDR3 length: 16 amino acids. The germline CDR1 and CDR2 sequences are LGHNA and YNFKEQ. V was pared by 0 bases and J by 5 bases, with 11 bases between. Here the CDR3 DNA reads TGTGCCAGCAGCCAAGATCTCGCAGGGAATAATTCACCCCTCCACTTT. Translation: CASSQDLAGNNSPLHF.

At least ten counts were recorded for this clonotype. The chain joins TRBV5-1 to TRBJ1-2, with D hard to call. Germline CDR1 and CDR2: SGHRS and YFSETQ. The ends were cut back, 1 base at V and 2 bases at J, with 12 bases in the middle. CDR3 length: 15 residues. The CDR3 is CASSLYDKGNYGYTF. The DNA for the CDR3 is TGCGCCAGCAGCTTGTACGACAAGGGAAACTATGGCTACACCTTC. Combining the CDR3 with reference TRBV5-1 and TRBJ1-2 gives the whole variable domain KAGVTQTPRYLIKTRGQQVTLSCSPISGHRSVSWYQQTPGQGLQFLFEYFSETQRNKGNFPGRFSGRQFSNSRSEMNVSTLELGDSALYLCASSLYDKGNYGYTFGSGTRLTVV.

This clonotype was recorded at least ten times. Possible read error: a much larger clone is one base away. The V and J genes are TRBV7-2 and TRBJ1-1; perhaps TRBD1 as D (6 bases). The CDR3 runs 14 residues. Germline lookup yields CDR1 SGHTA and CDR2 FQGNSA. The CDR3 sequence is CANSPPRGNTEAFF. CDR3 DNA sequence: TGTGCCAACAGCCCGCCCAGGGGAAACACTGAAGCTTTCTTT.

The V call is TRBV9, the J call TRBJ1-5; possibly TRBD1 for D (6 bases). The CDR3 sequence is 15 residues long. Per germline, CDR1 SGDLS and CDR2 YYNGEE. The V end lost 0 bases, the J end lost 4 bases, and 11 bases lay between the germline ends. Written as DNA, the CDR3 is TGTGCCAGCAGCGTAGGGTGGGGGGCAAATCAGCCCCAGCATTTT. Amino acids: CASSVGWGANQPQHF.

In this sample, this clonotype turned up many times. The CDR3 region has the DNA TGTGCCAGCAGTCCGCTGGGACTAGCGGGAGCCTACGAGCAGTACTTC. Protein sequence: CASSPLGLAGAYEQYF. V usage is TRBV25-1 and J usage is TRBJ2-7; TRBD2 agrees at 14 bases. V gave up 5 bases and J gave up 2 bases; unmatched junction bases: 5. This CDR3 contains 16 residues. Germline V gives CDR1 MGHDK, CDR2 SYGVNS.

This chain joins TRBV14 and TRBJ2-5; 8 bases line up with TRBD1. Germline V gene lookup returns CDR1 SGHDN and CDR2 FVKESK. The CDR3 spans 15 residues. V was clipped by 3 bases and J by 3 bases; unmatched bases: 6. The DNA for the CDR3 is TGTGCCAGCAGCCATATAGGACAGGGCGAAGAGACCCAGTACTTC. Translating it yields CASSHIGQGEETQYF.

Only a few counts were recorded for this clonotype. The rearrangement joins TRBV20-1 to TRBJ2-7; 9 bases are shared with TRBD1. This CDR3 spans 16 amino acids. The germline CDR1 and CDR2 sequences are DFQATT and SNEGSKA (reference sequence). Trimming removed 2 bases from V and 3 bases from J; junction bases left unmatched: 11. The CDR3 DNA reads TGCAGTGCTAGACCCACAGTGGGACAGGGCCTCTACGAGCAGTACTTC. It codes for CSARPTVGQGLYEQYF.

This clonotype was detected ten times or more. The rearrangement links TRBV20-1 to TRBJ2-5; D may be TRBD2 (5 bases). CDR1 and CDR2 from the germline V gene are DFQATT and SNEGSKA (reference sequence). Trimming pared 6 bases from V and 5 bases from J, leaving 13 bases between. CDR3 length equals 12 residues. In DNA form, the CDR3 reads TGCAGTGCCCGGACCCGAGGGGAGACCCAGTACTTC. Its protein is CSARTRGETQYF.

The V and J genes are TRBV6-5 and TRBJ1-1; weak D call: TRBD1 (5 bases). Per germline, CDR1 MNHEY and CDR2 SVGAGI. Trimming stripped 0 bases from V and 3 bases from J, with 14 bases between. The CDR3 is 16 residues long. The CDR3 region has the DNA TGTGCCAGCAGTTACTCACCGACAGAGTACGACACTGAAGCTTTCTTT. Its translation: CASSYSPTEYDTEAFF.

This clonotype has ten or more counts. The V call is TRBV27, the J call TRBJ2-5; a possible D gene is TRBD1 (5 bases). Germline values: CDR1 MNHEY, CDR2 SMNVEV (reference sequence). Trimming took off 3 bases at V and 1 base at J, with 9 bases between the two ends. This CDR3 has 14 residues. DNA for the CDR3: TGTGCCAGCAGTTTGTGGGGCGGCCAAGAGACCCAGTACTTC. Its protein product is CASSLWGGQETQYF.

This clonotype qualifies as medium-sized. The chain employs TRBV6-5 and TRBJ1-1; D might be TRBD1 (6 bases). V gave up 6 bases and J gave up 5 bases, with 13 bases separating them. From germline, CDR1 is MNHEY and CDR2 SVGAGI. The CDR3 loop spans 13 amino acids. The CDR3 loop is CASSQGSLTEAFF. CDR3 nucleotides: TGTGCCAGCAGCCAGGGGAGTCTGACTGAAGCTTTCTTT.

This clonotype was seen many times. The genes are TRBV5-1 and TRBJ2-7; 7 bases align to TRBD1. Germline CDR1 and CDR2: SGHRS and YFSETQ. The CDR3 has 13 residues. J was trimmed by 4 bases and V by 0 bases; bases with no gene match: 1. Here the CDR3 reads CASSLETGYEQYF. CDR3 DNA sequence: TGCGCCAGCAGCTTGGAGACAGGGTACGAGCAGTACTTC.

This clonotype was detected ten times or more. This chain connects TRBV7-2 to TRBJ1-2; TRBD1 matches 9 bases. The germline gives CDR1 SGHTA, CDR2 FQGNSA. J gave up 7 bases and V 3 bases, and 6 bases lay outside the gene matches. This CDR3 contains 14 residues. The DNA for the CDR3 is TGTGCCAGCAGCTTGGGACAGGGAGAGGGTGGCTACACCTTC. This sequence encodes CASSLGQGEGGYTF. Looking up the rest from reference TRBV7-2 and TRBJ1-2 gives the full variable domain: GAGVSQSPSNKVTEKGKDVELRCDPISGHTALYWYRQSLGQGLEFLIYFQGNSAPDKSGLPSDRFSAERTGGSVSTLTIQRTQQEDSAVYLCASSLGQGEGGYTFGSGTRLTVV.

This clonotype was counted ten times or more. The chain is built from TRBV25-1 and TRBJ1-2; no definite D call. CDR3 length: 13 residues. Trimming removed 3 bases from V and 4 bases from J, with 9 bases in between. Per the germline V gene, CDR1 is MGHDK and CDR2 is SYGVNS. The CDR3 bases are TGTGCCAGCAGTGAGGACTTGGGCTATGGCTACACCTTC. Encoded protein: CASSEDLGYGYTF.

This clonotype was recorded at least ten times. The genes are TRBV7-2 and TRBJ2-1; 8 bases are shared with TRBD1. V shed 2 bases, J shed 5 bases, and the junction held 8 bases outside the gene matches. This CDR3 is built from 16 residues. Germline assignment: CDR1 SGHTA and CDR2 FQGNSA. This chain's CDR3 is CASSLIQGAGNNEQFF. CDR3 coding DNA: TGTGCCAGCAGCTTAATTCAGGGGGCCGGGAACAATGAGCAGTTCTTC.

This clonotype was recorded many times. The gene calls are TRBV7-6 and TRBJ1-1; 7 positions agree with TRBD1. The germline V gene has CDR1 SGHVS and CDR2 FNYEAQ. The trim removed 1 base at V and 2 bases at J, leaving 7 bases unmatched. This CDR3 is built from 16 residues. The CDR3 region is CASSLDRDSRNTEAFF. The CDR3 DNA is TGTGCCAGCAGCTTAGACCGGGACAGCAGAAACACTGAAGCTTTCTTT.

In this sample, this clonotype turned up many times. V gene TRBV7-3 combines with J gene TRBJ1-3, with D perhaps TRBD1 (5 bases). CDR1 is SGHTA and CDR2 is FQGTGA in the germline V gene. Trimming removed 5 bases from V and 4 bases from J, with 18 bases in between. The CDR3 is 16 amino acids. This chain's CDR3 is CASSRTGTSPGNTIYF. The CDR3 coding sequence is TGTGCCAGCAGCCGAACCGGGACCTCGCCGGGAAACACCATATATTTT.

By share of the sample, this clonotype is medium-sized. This chain's CDR3 is CAISTRTSGSYNEQFF. The CDR3 coding sequence is TGTGCCATCAGCACTAGGACTAGCGGGAGTTACAATGAGCAGTTCTTC. J is TRBJ2-1 and V is TRBV10-3; 13 bases agree with TRBD2. Germline V gives CDR1 ENHRY, CDR2 SYGVKD. This CDR3 has 16 residues. The ends lost 6 bases at V and 4 bases at J; junction bases unmatched: 6.

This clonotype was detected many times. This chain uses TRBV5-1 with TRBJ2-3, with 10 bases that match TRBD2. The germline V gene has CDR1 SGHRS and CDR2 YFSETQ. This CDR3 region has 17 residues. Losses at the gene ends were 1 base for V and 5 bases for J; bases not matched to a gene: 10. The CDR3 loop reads CASSLSLGTSEKDTQYF. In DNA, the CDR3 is TGCGCCAGCAGCTTGTCTCTTGGGACTAGCGAGAAAGATACGCAGTATTTT.

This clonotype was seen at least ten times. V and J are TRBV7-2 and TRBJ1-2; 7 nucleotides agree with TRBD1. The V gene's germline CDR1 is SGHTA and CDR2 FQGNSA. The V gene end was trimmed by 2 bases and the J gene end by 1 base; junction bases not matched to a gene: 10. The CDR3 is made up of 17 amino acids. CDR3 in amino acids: CASSLFGRGQVNYGYTF. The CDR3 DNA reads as TGTGCCAGCAGCTTATTTGGCCGTGGACAGGTTAACTATGGCTACACCTTC.